The 10 T cell receptor beta chains given below trace back to one sample, sequenced in a study of blood T cell repertoires in COVID-19. Assay: immunoSEQ multiplex PCR; the TCRdb copy retains only in-frame clones and omits some. The data show under 300,000 clones, with around 79% seen just once and around 3.4% held by the top ten. Sequenced sample: peripheral blood. The receptors derive from a woman of 80 years or more with acute or convalescent COVID-19.

The chain joins TRBV6-1 to TRBJ1-5, with TRBD1 as a possible D gene (6 bases). The CDR3 has 16 residues. V was pared by 3 bases and J by 3 bases, with 15 bases between. Per germline, CDR1 MNHNS and CDR2 SASEGT. DNA of the CDR3: TGTGCCAGCAGTGAGAGGGTCTGGGACACCAATCAGCCCCAGCATTTT. The encoded protein is CASSERVWDTNQPQHF.

Remarks on this clone: This CDR3 is also generated by other DNA sequences in the sample. The V and J genes are TRBV18 and TRBJ2-7; D unresolved. CDR3 size: 15 residues. Germline V lookup: CDR1 KGHSH, CDR2 LQKENI. Trimming removed 3 bases at V and 0 bases at J, with 12 bases between. The CDR3 DNA reads TGTGCCAGCTCACCGGGCCAGGCAAGCTCCTACGAGCAGTACTTC. Its protein is CASSPGQASSYEQYF.

The gene calls are TRBV9 and TRBJ2-3, with 10 bases that match TRBD2. Germline loops: CDR1 SGDLS, CDR2 YYNGEE. J was trimmed by 8 bases and V by 1 base; bases with no gene match: 7. This CDR3 is built from 15 residues. Written as DNA, the CDR3 is TGTGCCAGCAGCGTACTAGCGGGGGTGAAAGCTACGCAGTATTTT. Protein product: CASSVLAGVKATQYF.

The chain employs TRBV5-4 and TRBJ2-3; 9 bases map to TRBD2. The CDR3 is 16 amino acids. Germline trimming cut 3 bases from V and 0 bases from J; bases unmatched to any gene: 5. Per the germline V gene, CDR1 is SGHNT and CDR2 is YYREEE (reference sequence). The CDR3 region is CASSYSGGLSTDTQYF. CDR3 nucleotide sequence: TGTGCCAGCAGCTATAGCGGGGGCCTGAGCACAGATACGCAGTATTTT.

This clone occurred a few times. The gene calls are TRBV9 and TRBJ2-2, with 7 bases identical to TRBD1. This CDR3 is 15 amino acids long. Germline V gene sequence: CDR1 SGDLS, CDR2 YYNGEE. The V and J ends lost 4 bases and 6 bases, in that order; junction bases with no gene match: 9. The CDR3 region is CASSLGDSRPGELFF. The CDR3 DNA is TGTGCCAGCAGCCTCGGGGACAGTCGGCCCGGGGAGCTGTTTTTT.

The chain combines TRBV15 with TRBJ1-1; possible D gene TRBD1, 6 bases. Germline loops: CDR1 LNHNV, CDR2 YYDKDF (reference sequence). This CDR3 is built from 14 residues. V lost 0 bases and J 5 bases, leaving 10 bases between the germline ends. The CDR3 DNA is TGTGCCACCAGCAGAGAGTGGGGGCAGACTGAAGCTTTCTTT. Amino acids: CATSREWGQTEAFF.

This sequence joins TRBV5-6 and TRBJ1-1, with TRBD1 identical over 8 bases. Germline assignment: CDR1 SGHDT and CDR2 YYEEEE. V trimming: 4 bases; J trimming: 3 bases; junction bases outside the gene matches: 5. This CDR3 is 14 amino acids long. The CDR3 DNA reads as TGTGCCAGCAGCGGTGGACAGGGTGACACTGAAGCTTTCTTT. Encoded protein: CASSGGQGDTEAFF.

The V gene is TRBV12-3 or TRBV12-4, the J gene TRBJ1-4; 7 nucleotides agree with TRBD1. The CDR3 consists of 11 residues. The junction had 6 bases not matched to a gene; V was cut back by 6 bases and J by 14 bases. The CDR3 region is CASSRGESLFF. CDR3 DNA: TGTGCCAGCAGCAGGGGGGAAAGTCTGTTTTTT.

This rearrangement joins TRBV6-6 to TRBJ2-3; 7 nucleotides line up with TRBD2. V shed 2 bases, J shed 5 bases, and the junction held 4 bases outside the gene matches. Germline CDR1 reads MNHNY; CDR2 reads SVGAGI (reference sequence). This CDR3 comprises 14 residues. CDR3 bases: TGTGCCAGCAGTTACCCCGGACTAGAAGATACGCAGTATTTT. Protein product: CASSYPGLEDTQYF.

Regarding this clone: A much larger clone is a single base away; this may be a read error. This chain joins TRBV10-3 and TRBJ2-6; the D gene is possibly TRBD2 (5 bases). There are 21 residues in the CDR3. In germline, CDR1 is ENHRY, CDR2 SYGVKD. For the CDR3, the DNA is TGTGCCATCAGTGGCCGGGGTTCGAACACCCGGAGCCCCTCTGGGGTCAACGTCCTGACTTTC. It codes for CAISGRGSNTRSPSGVNVLTF.